These 15 T cell receptor beta chains were all obtained from the same sample, sequenced in a study of blood T cell repertoires in COVID-19. This table comes from immunoSEQ multiplex PCR, and its TCRdb copy is limited to in-frame clones, with some not included. The repertoire holds about 220,000 clones, with about 88% as singletons. The sample comprised peripheral blood. These receptors came from a man in his forties or fifties who had recovered from COVID-19.

This clone was counted a few times. The chain couples TRBV18 to TRBJ1-4; 7 nucleotides align to TRBD1. CDR1 is KGHSH, CDR2 LQKENI, per germline. V was clipped by 3 bases and J by 5 bases; unmatched bases: 6. This CDR3 has 15 amino acids. The chain's CDR3 is CASSPTTGKNEKLFF. Written as DNA, the CDR3 is TGTGCCAGCTCACCCACGACAGGGAAAAATGAAAAACTGTTTTTT.

The rearrangement joins TRBV19 to TRBJ2-1; 15 bases fit TRBD2. The CDR3 contains 19 residues. CDR1 and CDR2 (germline): LNHDA, SQIVND (reference sequence). With V trimmed by 5 bases and J by 4 bases, 12 bases remained unmatched. The CDR3 spells CASSPGTSGRSYNYNEQFF. CDR3 bases: TGTGCCAGTAGTCCCGGGACTAGCGGGAGGTCCTATAATTACAATGAGCAGTTCTTC. Full variable domain (outside the CDR3, taken from reference TRBV19 and TRBJ2-1): DGGITQSPKYLFRKEGQNVTLSCEQNLNHDAMYWYRQDPGQGLRLIYYSQIVNDFQKGDIAEGYSVSREKKESFPLTVTSAQKNPTAFYLCASSPGTSGRSYNYNEQFFGPGTRLTVL.

The chain couples TRBV6-1 to TRBJ1-2; 7 bases are a match to TRBD1. Germline trimming cut 4 bases from V and 5 bases from J; bases unmatched to any gene: 13. The germline V gene encodes CDR1 MNHNS and CDR2 SASEGT. CDR3 size: 16 residues. CDR3 sequence (DNA): TGTGCCAGCAGTGGAACCCCTCCGGGACAGAAGTATGGCTACACCTTC. Encoded protein: CASSGTPPGQKYGYTF.

The chain combines TRBV4-1 with TRBJ2-6, with D possibly matching TRBD2 (6 bases). Trimming cost V 3 bases and J 15 bases, with 9 bases left between them. Germline CDR1 is MGHRA and CDR2 is YSYEKL. This CDR3 region has 11 residues. The CDR3 loop is CASSQGLDLTF. The CDR3 DNA reads as TGCGCCAGCAGCCAGGGACTGGACCTGACTTTC.

V and J are TRBV19 and TRBJ2-1; 8 bases match TRBD2. The CDR3 is made up of 15 amino acids. After removal of 4 bases from V and 1 base from J, the junction contained 3 bases not matched to a gene. The germline V gene encodes CDR1 LNHDA and CDR2 SQIVND (reference sequence). The CDR3 DNA is TGTGCCAGTAGTAAGACTAGCGCTTCCTACAATGAGCAGTTCTTC. Residues: CASSKTSASYNEQFF. Variable domain in full (rest from reference TRBV19 and TRBJ2-1): DGGITQSPKYLFRKEGQNVTLSCEQNLNHDAMYWYRQDPGQGLRLIYYSQIVNDFQKGDIAEGYSVSREKKESFPLTVTSAQKNPTAFYLCASSKTSASYNEQFFGPGTRLTVL.

The chain carries TRBV15 and TRBJ2-1; D unclear. In germline, CDR1 is LNHNV, CDR2 YYDKDF (reference sequence). V was shortened by 2 bases and J by 2 bases, with 10 bases between the two germline ends. The CDR3 loop spans 15 amino acids. The CDR3 sequence: CATSRLVSTYNEQFF. Here the CDR3 DNA reads TGTGCCACCAGCAGACTAGTGTCCACCTACAATGAGCAGTTCTTC.

The chain links TRBV3-1 (or the pseudogene TRBV3-2) to TRBJ2-1, with 11 bases that match TRBD2. With V trimmed by 5 bases and J by 4 bases, 13 bases remained unmatched. The CDR3 contains 18 residues. Per germline, CDR1 LGHDT and CDR2 YNNKEL (reference sequence). In nucleotides, the CDR3 is TGTGCCAGCAGCGAGGAACCGGGACTAGCGGATGTTTACAATGAGCAGTTCTTC. Its protein is CASSEEPGLADVYNEQFF.

V gene TRBV6-5 combines with J gene TRBJ1-2, with D uncertain. CDR1 MNHEY and CDR2 SVGAGI come from the germline V gene. The CDR3 has 13 amino acids. Deletions cut 4 bases from V and 4 bases from J, with 10 bases between. CDR3 DNA sequence: TGTGCCAGCAGTTCCCTCGGAGGCTATGGCTACACCTTC. Translating it yields CASSSLGGYGYTF.

The V call is TRBV18, the J call TRBJ2-1, with 12 nucleotides matching TRBD2. CDR3 size: 15 residues. CDR1 KGHSH and CDR2 LQKENI come from the germline V gene. The trim removed 5 bases at V and 8 bases at J, leaving 7 bases unmatched. CDR3 in amino acids: CASSVLAGGPDEQFF. The DNA of the CDR3 is TGTGCCAGCTCAGTTCTAGCGGGAGGGCCCGATGAGCAGTTCTTC. Supplemented by reference TRBV18 and TRBJ2-1, the full variable domain reads NAGVMQNPRHLVRRRGQEARLRCSPMKGHSHVYWYRQLPEEGLKFMVYLQKENIIDESGMPKERFSAEFPKEGPSILRIQQVVRGDSAAYFCASSVLAGGPDEQFFGPGTRLTVL.

The V call is TRBV10-1, the J call TRBJ2-1, with 8 nucleotides matching TRBD2. The ends lost 0 bases at V and 9 bases at J; junction bases unmatched: 10. The CDR3 sequence is 16 residues long. Per germline, CDR1 WNHNN and CDR2 SYGVQD (reference sequence). CDR3 coding DNA: TGCGCCAGCAGTGAGTCTAGAAGCGGGAGTCCTGTTGAGCAGTTCTTC. It is translated as CASSESRSGSPVEQFF.

The chain recombines TRBV6-4 with TRBJ1-1; TRBD1 matches at 7 bases. CDR1 is MRHNA and CDR2 is SNTAGT in the germline V gene. Trimming cost V 4 bases and J 5 bases; bases outside gene matches: 4. The CDR3 totals 13 residues. Written as DNA, the CDR3 is TGTGCCAGCAGTGCGGGACAGCGGACTGAAGCTTTCTTT. Translating it yields CASSAGQRTEAFF.

The chain has TRBV27 and TRBJ2-5; 10 bases match TRBD2. The CDR3 has 14 residues. J was trimmed by 5 bases and V by 5 bases; bases with no gene match: 5. Germline CDR1 and CDR2: MNHEY and SMNVEV (reference sequence). The CDR3 DNA is TGTGCCAGCAGTCCAGGGACTAGCGTCGAGACCCAGTACTTC. Translation: CASSPGTSVETQYF.

The gene calls are TRBV27 and TRBJ2-3, with D unresolved. Germline assignment: CDR1 MNHEY and CDR2 SMNVEV (reference sequence). This CDR3 spans 14 amino acids. V lost 6 bases to trimming and J lost 0 bases, with 10 bases between them. CDR3 DNA: TGTGCCAGCAGCACTCTTCGGAGCACAGATACGCAGTATTTT. Translated, it gives CASSTLRSTDTQYF.

This chain connects TRBV27 to TRBJ2-7; 8 bases are shared with TRBD2. V was clipped by 7 bases and J by 0 bases; unmatched bases: 11. The CDR3 has 16 residues. Germline V gives CDR1 MNHEY, CDR2 SMNVEV (reference sequence). The CDR3 loop reads CASTPNVAGSSYEQYF. CDR3 coding DNA: TGTGCCAGCACCCCTAATGTAGCGGGGAGCTCCTACGAGCAGTACTTC.

V is TRBV30 and J is TRBJ2-1, with a possible D match to TRBD2 (5 bases). CDR3 length: 14 residues. Between the trimmed V and J ends, which lost 4 bases and 2 bases, there was a span of 12 bases. CDR1 and CDR2 (germline): GTSNPN, SVGIG (reference sequence). CDR3 residues: CAWNSGSAYNEQFF. The CDR3 DNA sequence: TGTGCCTGGAACTCGGGGTCCGCCTACAATGAGCAGTTCTTC. Supplemented by reference TRBV30 and TRBJ2-1, the full variable domain reads SQTIHQWPATLVQPVGSPLSLECTVEGTSNPNLYWYRQAAGRGLQLLFYSVGIGQISSEVPQNLSASRPQDRQFILSSKKLLLSDSGFYLCAWNSGSAYNEQFFGPGTRLTVL.